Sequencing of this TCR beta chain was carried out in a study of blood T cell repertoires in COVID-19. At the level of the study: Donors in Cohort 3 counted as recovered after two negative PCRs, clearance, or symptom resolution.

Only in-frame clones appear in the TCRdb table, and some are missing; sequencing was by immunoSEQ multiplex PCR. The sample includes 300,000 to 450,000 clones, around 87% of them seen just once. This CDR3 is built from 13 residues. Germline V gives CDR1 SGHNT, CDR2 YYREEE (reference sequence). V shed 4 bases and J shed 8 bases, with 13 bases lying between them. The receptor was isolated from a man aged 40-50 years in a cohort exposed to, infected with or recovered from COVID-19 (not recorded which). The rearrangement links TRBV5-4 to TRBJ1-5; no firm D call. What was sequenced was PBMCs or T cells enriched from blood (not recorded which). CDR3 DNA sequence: TGTGCCAGCAGCCGGGAGCTGGCGGAGCCCCAGCATTTT. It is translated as CASSRELAEPQHF.